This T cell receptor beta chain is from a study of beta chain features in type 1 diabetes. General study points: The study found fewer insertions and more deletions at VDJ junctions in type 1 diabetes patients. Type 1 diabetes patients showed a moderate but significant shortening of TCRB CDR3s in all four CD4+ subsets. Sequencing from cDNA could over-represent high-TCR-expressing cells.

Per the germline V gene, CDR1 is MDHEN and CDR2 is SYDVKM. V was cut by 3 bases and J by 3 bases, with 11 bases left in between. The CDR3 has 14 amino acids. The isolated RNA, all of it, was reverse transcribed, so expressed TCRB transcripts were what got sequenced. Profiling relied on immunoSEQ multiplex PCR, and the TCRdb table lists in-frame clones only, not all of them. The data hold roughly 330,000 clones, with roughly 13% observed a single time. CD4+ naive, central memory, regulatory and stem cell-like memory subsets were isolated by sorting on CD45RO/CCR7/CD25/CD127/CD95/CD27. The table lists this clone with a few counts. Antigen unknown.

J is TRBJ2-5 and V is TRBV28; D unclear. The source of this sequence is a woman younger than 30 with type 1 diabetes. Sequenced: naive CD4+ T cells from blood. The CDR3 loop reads CASSLVGRKETQYF. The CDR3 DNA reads TGTGCCAGCAGTTTGGTGGGCAGAAAAGAGACCCAGTACTTC.